This T cell receptor (beta chain) is from a study of beta chain features in type 1 diabetes (dated by TCRdb to the late 2010s). A note on the overall study: Mean age, gender distribution, total cell number and subset yield were not different between patients and healthy donors. The study compared TCRB repertoires of sorted circulating CD4+ T cell subsets between recently diagnosed type 1 diabetes patients and matched healthy donors. A total of over 90,000,000 sorted cells were examined across all samples, and a strong correlation was observed between cell number per subset and RNA yield. Naive and central memory subsets were obtained from all 30 or so donors, but regulatory and stem cell-like memory subsets were isolated from only 8 patients and roughly eight healthy donors. What the study reported, not specific to this receptor: PCR may preferentially amplify shorter templates, but because patient and control samples were amplified and corrected together, any resulting skew would affect both groups equally. Patients with type 1 diabetes made fewer insertions and deleted more nucleotides at VDJ recombination sites, implying thymic rearrangement abnormalities. Naive, central memory and regulatory TCRB repertoires appeared to be more similar among patients than among healthy donors. HLA sub-analyses involved small numbers of individuals, so any influence of HLA type on TCRB rearrangement remained unresolved. In all four CD4+ subsets, TCRB CDR3 length was moderately but significantly shorter in type 1 diabetes patients. Because cDNA was sequenced instead of genomic DNA, activated cells with high expression could be over-represented, although the groups did not differ in activation or CD3 levels.

All of the isolated RNA was reverse transcribed with the High Capacity cDNA Reverse Transcription Kit, so expressed TCRB transcripts were sequenced. Deep immunoSEQ sequencing was performed on naive, central memory and regulatory T cell samples, with an average of roughly 3.3 million total reads per sample. After sorted cells were lysed in RLT buffer, RNA was extracted with DNase-treated RNeasy Micro or Mini kits, with the choice depending on cell number. To prevent cross-contamination, every cell subset was processed on its own, while patient and healthy donor samples were processed together. Using the immunoSEQ multiplex PCR, TCRB sequences were amplified from cDNA into 87-bp fragments spanning the CDR3 region. Amplicons were sequenced on the Illumina HiSeq platform. The original methods were these. PCR bias was computationally corrected using synthetic template baselines, reads within Hamming distance 2 were collapsed, and singletons that could not be merged were discarded. By aligning reads against IMGT, V, D and J genes, CDR3 length, and insertions or deletions at six rearrangement sites were assigned. Clonotype counts were normalized to sorted cell number within each subset before computing true diversity and Gini coefficients with the tcR R package. The overlap coefficient, calculated on TCRB nucleotide sequences, was used to measure repertoire sharing. Out-of-frame TCRB sequences from naive cells were analyzed to stand in for the pre-selection repertoire. In its TCRdb copy, this immuneACCESS table keeps in-frame sequences only and misses some clones. Where compared with another copy, unresolved V genes explain less than half of these, and the others have no known cause. V, J and clone size reflect that table, while D and trimming were determined from the DNA. The sample table lists around 500,000 clones, approximately 10% of them with a count of one. The ten largest account for approximately 0.045% of the sample.

Concerning this clone itself: No cognate antigen has been identified for it. No base qualities exist here, and no much larger clone lies one base off it.

Each donor gave one peripheral blood draw, approximately 0.11 L on average, collected into heparinised tubes. A BD FACSAria II was used to sort naive, central memory, regulatory and stem cell-like memory CD4+ T cells with a panel that included CD45RO, CCR7, CD25, CD127, CD95 and CD27. Every sorted population had a purity above 95%. PBMCs were separated immediately by Lymphoprep density gradient centrifugation and were stained directly, without being cultured. To minimize batch effects, samples were stained and sorted in pairs, one healthy donor with one patient per experiment. The CDR1 and CDR2 encoded by the germline V gene (reference sequence) are GTSNPN and SVGIG. From its cysteine to its phenylalanine, the CDR3 spans 15 amino acids. Kept here is only the CDR3 DNA, which spans 45 bases and is read in frame from base 1. Relative to germline, V is missing 3 bases and J is missing 2 bases, with 8 bases of the junction outside any gene match.

The sequenced sample was naive CD4+ T cells from blood. The label giving this sample's cell subset or site can be read as: true naive CD4+ T cells. Recombination joined TRBV30 with TRBJ2-7; 9 nucleotides in the junction match TRBD2. This sequence originates from a woman aged 18 to 35 in good health. The DNA sequence follows: TGTGCCTGGAGCAAAGGGGCGGGAGGGACCTACGAGCAGTACTTC. This is translated as CAWSKGAGGTYEQYF.